The T cell receptor (beta chain) described here comes from a study of siplizumab effects on memory and regulatory T cells. Sequencing used immunoSEQ multiplex PCR; TCRdb keeps in-frame clones, though not all of them. The data show 98,000 or so clones, with roughly 92% seen just once and approximately 0.62% held by the top ten. As for this clone: Its antigen remains unidentified.

Whole-study findings and limits: The alloresponse seemed to draw substantially on naive T cells, which appeared more diverse than memory cells.

In germline, CDR1 is ENHRY, CDR2 SYGVKD. V trimming: 5 bases; J trimming: 7 bases; junction bases outside the gene matches: 9. This CDR3 spans 15 amino acids. The TCR originated in a human donor in good health. Sequencing input: Tregs sorted from blood. The V and J genes are TRBV10-3 and TRBJ1-2; 11 positions agree with TRBD1. The CDR3 sequence is CAISYTGTGGPGYTF. CDR3 bases: TGTGCCATCAGTTATACCGGGACAGGGGGTCCTGGCTACACCTTC.